The 31 T cell receptor beta chains reported below all come from one sample, sequenced in a study of T cell changes during pregnancy in multiple sclerosis. The data were produced by immunoSEQ multiplex PCR, yet TCRdb's version contains in-frame clones alone and is incomplete. The sample shows some 36,000 clones, under 95% of them seen only once. This material consisted of peripheral blood, taken in the second trimester of pregnancy. All receptors derive from a female donor in good health, enrolled as a control in a pregnancy study.

V gene TRBV4-1 combines with J gene TRBJ1-1; 8 bases map to TRBD1. V was pared by 0 bases and J by 8 bases, with 5 bases of the junction left unmatched. This CDR3 region has 14 residues. The germline V gene encodes CDR1 MGHRA and CDR2 YSYEKL. The CDR3: CASSQEPGGAEAFF. As DNA, the CDR3 is TGCGCCAGCAGCCAAGAACCAGGGGGCGCGGAAGCTTTCTTT.

V usage is TRBV23-1 and J usage is TRBJ2-7; 8 nucleotides agree with TRBD2. TRBV23-1 is marked as an open reading frame, function uncertain. V was clipped by 0 bases and J by 2 bases; unmatched bases: 21. CDR3 length: 21 residues. CDR3 DNA sequence: TGCGCCAGCAGTCAATCCGGACCGGGACTAGAAGGGGTGAAAGACCCCTACGAGCAGTACTTC. Its protein product is CASSQSGPGLEGVKDPYEQYF.

This clone was seen more than once but under ten times. The chain links TRBV5-1 to TRBJ2-3; D gene unclear. The V and J ends lost 6 bases and 6 bases respectively, with 14 bases between them. This CDR3 contains 13 residues. Germline CDR1 and CDR2: SGHRS and YFSETQ. CDR3 amino acids: CASTVPPSDTQYF. The CDR3 DNA reads TGCGCCAGCACCGTCCCCCCGTCTGATACGCAGTATTTT.

The rearrangement links TRBV28 to TRBJ2-3, with 11 bases aligning to TRBD2. The V gene end was trimmed by 4 bases and the J gene end by 2 bases; junction bases not matched to a gene: 8. The CDR3 spans 17 residues. In germline, CDR1 is MDHEN, CDR2 SYDVKM. Written as DNA, the CDR3 is TGTGCCAGCAGTTCTCCACTGGGACTAGCGGACACAGATACGCAGTATTTT. Its protein is CASSSPLGLADTDTQYF. Combining the CDR3 with reference TRBV28 and TRBJ2-3 gives the whole variable domain DVKVTQSSRYLVKRTGEKVFLECVQDMDHENMFWYRQDPGLGLRLIYFSYDVKMKEKGDIPEGYSVSREKKERFSLILESASTNQTSMYLCASSSPLGLADTDTQYFGPGTRLTVL.

The genes are TRBV5-4 and TRBJ1-6; 10 nucleotides agree with TRBD1. Unmatched junction bases numbered 5, after V lost 4 bases and J lost 4 bases. Looked up from germline, CDR1 is SGHNT and CDR2 is YYREEE (reference sequence). CDR3 length: 16 amino acids. The CDR3 spells CASSLGQGVYNSPLHF. The CDR3 DNA reads as TGTGCCAGCAGCCTCGGACAGGGGGTTTATAATTCACCCCTCCACTTT.

The chain links TRBV4-3 to TRBJ2-1; TRBD2 might be the D (5 bases). The CDR3 sequence is 15 residues long. V lost 0 bases to trimming and J lost 3 bases, with 9 bases between them. Germline loops: CDR1 LGHNA, CDR2 YSLEER. The CDR3 loop is CASSQDWGDYNEQFF. CDR3 sequence (DNA): TGCGCCAGCAGCCAAGATTGGGGAGACTACAATGAGCAGTTCTTC.

This clone has only a few counts. The chain employs TRBV9 and TRBJ2-7; 10 nucleotides agree with TRBD2. Germline V gene lookup returns CDR1 SGDLS and CDR2 YYNGEE. V trimming: 0 bases; J trimming: 1 base; junction bases outside the gene matches: 7. The CDR3 has 17 residues. In DNA form, the CDR3 reads TGTGCCAGCAGCGTAGAACCCAGCGGGGGGGGATCCTACGAGCAGTACTTC. This codes for CASSVEPSGGGSYEQYF.

The chain is built from TRBV7-5 and TRBJ1-5; TRBD1 was called by the table and not checked on the DNA. TRBV7-5 is shown as a pseudogene. The CDR3 runs to 16 residues. CDR3 coding DNA: TGTGCCAGAAGCTTAGAGGGACAGCATAGCAATCAGCCCCAGCATTTT. Amino acid sequence: CARSLEGQHSNQPQHF.

The rearrangement links TRBV5-5 to TRBJ2-7; D unresolved. Germline loops: CDR1 SGHKS, CDR2 YYEKEE (reference sequence). Trimming shortened V by 0 bases and J by 4 bases, and 8 bases separated the two germline ends. The CDR3 extends over 13 amino acids. CDR3 coding DNA: TGTGCCAGCAGCTTGGACCAGACTTACGAGCAGTACTTC. Translating it yields CASSLDQTYEQYF.

This chain joins TRBV11-2 and TRBJ2-3; TRBD2 might be the D (6 bases). CDR1 and CDR2 (germline): SGHAT, FQNNGV. V was trimmed by 5 bases and J by 2 bases, leaving 23 bases between them. The CDR3 has 18 amino acids. CDR3 bases: TGTGCCAGCAGCCCCGGTAGGCCGGCTAGCGCCCTCACAGATACGCAGTATTTT. This encodes CASSPGRPASALTDTQYF.

This chain's CDR3 is CASSSGGGETQYF. In DNA, the CDR3 is TGCGCCAGCTCTTCGGGGGGGGGAGAGACCCAGTACTTC. This rearrangement joins TRBV5-1 to TRBJ2-5; TRBD2 matches at 8 bases. The CDR3 is made up of 13 amino acids. Per the germline V gene, CDR1 is SGHRS and CDR2 is YFSETQ. The V segment lost 7 bases and the J segment 4 bases; nucleotides outside the gene matches: 6.

This chain uses TRBV29-1 with TRBJ2-7, with D tentatively TRBD1 (6 bases). Trimming took off 1 base at V and 4 bases at J, with 14 bases between the two ends. There are 14 residues in the CDR3. From germline, CDR1 is SQVTM and CDR2 ANQGSEA. The CDR3 nucleotides are TGCAGCGTTGAAGTTCCGGGACACCTTTACGAGCAGTACTTC. This gives the protein CSVEVPGHLYEQYF.

This chain uses TRBV5-1 with TRBJ1-5, with D maybe TRBD1 (6 bases). Deletions cut 2 bases from V and 2 bases from J, with 11 bases between. The length of the CDR3 is 15 residues. Germline V CDR1 and CDR2: SGHRS, YFSETQ. The CDR3 protein is CASSLQGTGNQPQHF. The CDR3 nucleotides are TGCGCCAGCAGCTTACAGGGAACAGGCAATCAGCCCCAGCATTTT.

This clone has a single count. The rearrangement joins TRBV4-2 to TRBJ2-7; TRBD2 matches at 10 bases. CDR1 and CDR2 (germline): LGHNA, YNFKEQ. The CDR3 loop spans 15 amino acids. The V gene end was trimmed by 3 bases and the J gene end by 4 bases; junction bases not matched to a gene: 6. CDR3: CASSQETSGLYEQYF. For the CDR3, the DNA is TGTGCCAGCAGCCAGGAGACTAGCGGGCTTTACGAGCAGTACTTC.

The rearrangement uses TRBV9 and TRBJ2-1; D is possibly TRBD1 (6 bases). The CDR3 contains 15 residues. Per the germline V gene, CDR1 is SGDLS and CDR2 is YYNGEE. V lost 2 bases to trimming and J lost 1 base, with 10 bases between them. The CDR3 bases are TGTGCCAGCAGCGTGGGTAGGGGGTCCTACAATGAGCAGTTCTTC. As protein: CASSVGRGSYNEQFF. Based on the CDR3 plus reference TRBV9 and TRBJ2-1, the full variable domain is DSGVTQTPKHLITATGQRVTLRCSPRSGDLSVYWYQQSLDQGLQFLIQYYNGEERAKGNILERFSAQQFPDLHSELNLSSLELGDSALYFCASSVGRGSYNEQFFGPGTRLTVL.

The chain joins TRBV6-4 to TRBJ2-1; 11 bases fit TRBD2. The germline V gene encodes CDR1 MRHNA and CDR2 SNTAGT. The CDR3 covers 16 residues. The V and J ends lost 4 bases and 8 bases, in that order; junction bases with no gene match: 10. For the CDR3, the DNA is TGTGCCAGCAGTGGATTAGCGGGGGGGGTGAAAGATGAGCAGTTCTTC. Protein: CASSGLAGGVKDEQFF.

This clone showed up just once. CDR3 nucleotide sequence: TGTGCCAGCAGTGACCATGAATGGGGGGACGGTTACACAGATACGCAGTATTTT. Encoded protein: CASSDHEWGDGYTDTQYF. V usage is TRBV25-1 and J usage is TRBJ2-3; a weak D match, TRBD2 (6 bases). The V gene's germline CDR1 is MGHDK and CDR2 SYGVNS. V was cut by 3 bases and J by 2 bases, with 21 bases left in between. This CDR3 comprises 18 residues.

This chain uses TRBV10-3 with TRBJ1-5, with 8 bases matching TRBD1. The CDR3 covers 19 residues. The V gene end was trimmed by 2 bases and the J gene end by 1 base; junction bases not matched to a gene: 13. The germline CDR1 and CDR2 sequences are ENHRY and SYGVKD. CDR3 bases: TGTGCCATCAGTGAGGACAGGGGATTGGGGCAAGAAAGCAATCAGCCCCAGCATTTT. Protein product: CAISEDRGLGQESNQPQHF.

J is TRBJ2-1 and V is TRBV4-1; 10 bases are a match to TRBD2. After removal of 3 bases from V and 9 bases from J, the junction contained 8 bases not matched to a gene. Germline loops: CDR1 MGHRA, CDR2 YSYEKL. The CDR3 consists of 15 residues. For the CDR3, the DNA is TGCGCCAGCAGCCACCCTAGCGGGAGTAGAGCTGAGCAGTTCTTC. Residues: CASSHPSGSRAEQFF.

The genes are TRBV7-2 and TRBJ2-5; D unclear. From germline, CDR1 is SGHTA and CDR2 FQGNSA. Trimming pared 1 base from V and 2 bases from J, leaving 11 bases between. This CDR3 has 15 amino acids. The CDR3 reads CASSLDFSFQETQYF. The CDR3 region has the DNA TGTGCCAGCAGCTTAGACTTCTCCTTTCAAGAGACCCAGTACTTC.

This rearrangement joins TRBV7-2 to TRBJ2-5; 9 bases agree with TRBD2. The germline V gene has CDR1 SGHTA and CDR2 FQGNSA. Losses at the gene ends were 6 bases for V and 5 bases for J; bases not matched to a gene: 7. This CDR3 is built from 14 residues. For the CDR3, the DNA is TGTGCCAGCAGATATTTCACTAGCGGGGAGACCCAGTACTTC. Residues: CASRYFTSGETQYF.

The chain combines TRBV19 with TRBJ1-4; no clear D. V was cut by 6 bases and J by 5 bases, with 16 bases left in between. The CDR3 length is 15 residues. The V gene's germline CDR1 is LNHDA and CDR2 SQIVND (reference sequence). DNA of the CDR3: TGTGCCAGTAGATTCCCTGGAGGTCAAAATGAAAAACTGTTTTTT. This gives the protein CASRFPGGQNEKLFF.

The chain employs TRBV7-9 and TRBJ1-2, with D possibly TRBD1 on 6 matching bases. The CDR3 runs to 12 residues. Per the germline V gene, CDR1 is SEHNR and CDR2 is FQNEAQ (reference sequence). Deletions cut 3 bases from V and 8 bases from J, with 10 bases between. The CDR3 nucleotides are TGTGCCAGCAGCTTCAACAGGGAAGGCTACACCTTC. This codes for CASSFNREGYTF.

This chain's CDR3 is CASSPRGGTYEQYF. CDR3 DNA: TGTGCCAGCAGCCCCCGGGGGGGCACCTACGAGCAGTACTTC. The V and J genes are TRBV7-2 and TRBJ2-7; TRBD2 matches at 8 bases. Unmatched junction bases numbered 5, after V lost 5 bases and J lost 2 bases. Germline CDR1 reads SGHTA; CDR2 reads FQGNSA. This CDR3 region has 14 residues.

In its sample, this clone was seen once. The V call is TRBV14, the J call TRBJ2-2; TRBD2 aligns across 7 bases. The CDR3 has 18 residues. With V trimmed by 1 base and J by 5 bases, 13 bases remained unmatched. Germline CDR1 and CDR2: SGHDN and FVKESK. The CDR3 loop reads CASSQGGTTSLKTGELFF. The CDR3 nucleotides read TGTGCCAGCAGCCAAGGAGGAACGACTAGCCTCAAGACCGGGGAGCTGTTTTTT.

The J gene is TRBJ2-7, the V gene TRBV6-5; 7 bases map to TRBD2. J lost 6 bases, V lost 2 bases, and 7 bases had no gene match. There are 14 residues in the CDR3. The germline CDR1 and CDR2 sequences are MNHEY and SVGAGI. The chain's CDR3 is CASSYRGLVSEQYF. CDR3 DNA: TGTGCCAGCAGTTACAGAGGACTAGTCTCCGAGCAGTACTTC.

The gene calls are TRBV6-5 and TRBJ2-7, with TRBD2 matching 7 bases. CDR1 and CDR2 from the germline V gene are MNHEY and SVGAGI. The CDR3 spans 14 residues. V shed 6 bases, J shed 1 base, and the junction held 6 bases outside the gene matches. Here the CDR3 DNA reads TGTGCCAGCAGACGGGGAGGGAGATCCTACGAGCAGTACTTC. As protein: CASRRGGRSYEQYF.

The chain employs TRBV5-8 and TRBJ1-4; 8 nucleotides align to TRBD1. The CDR3 sequence is 16 residues long. Germline trimming cut 4 bases from V and 6 bases from J; bases unmatched to any gene: 11. Germline CDR1 and CDR2: SGHTS and YDEGEE. The CDR3 region is CASSLDRVGEHEKLFF. Written as DNA, the CDR3 is TGTGCCAGCAGCCTGGACAGGGTGGGGGAGCATGAAAAACTGTTTTTT.

This clone was observed a handful of times. This chain joins TRBV11-3 and TRBJ1-1; no clear D gene. V lost 2 bases and J 5 bases, leaving 9 bases between the germline ends. Germline-derived CDR1 and CDR2 are SGHNT and YENEEA. CDR3 length: 13 residues. The CDR3: CASSLTARTEAFF. The CDR3 DNA is TGTGCCAGCAGCTTAACGGCCAGGACTGAAGCTTTCTTT.

The chain recombines TRBV19 with TRBJ2-1; a possible D gene is TRBD1 (6 bases). The V and J ends lost 3 bases and 12 bases respectively, with 12 bases between them. The V gene's germline CDR1 is LNHDA and CDR2 SQIVND (reference sequence). This CDR3 region has 12 residues. The CDR3, as DNA: TGTGCCAGTAGTATGCAGGGGACGAGGCAGTTCTTC. The encoded protein is CASSMQGTRQFF.

The sample holds a few counts of this clone. The chain joins TRBV7-6 to TRBJ2-3; 9 bases map to TRBD2. Unmatched junction bases numbered 3, after V lost 1 base and J lost 1 base. This CDR3 has 16 residues. Germline V lookup: CDR1 SGHVS, CDR2 FNYEAQ. The CDR3 nucleotides read TGTGCCAGCAGCTTAGAGCGACTAGCGGGCACAGATACGCAGTATTTT. Translating it yields CASSLERLAGTDTQYF.